A single sample gave rise to the 21 T cell receptor beta chains below, sequenced in a study of blood T cell repertoires in COVID-19. Profiling relied on immunoSEQ multiplex PCR, and the TCRdb table lists in-frame clones only, not all of them. The data show some 120,000 clones, with approximately 83% seen just once and around 6.3% held by the top ten. Sequencing was performed on peripheral blood. Source of these receptors: a man older than 75 with active or convalescent COVID-19.

This clone turned up a few times. The rearrangement links TRBV11-2 to TRBJ2-1; D ambiguous. V was pared by 9 bases and J by 4 bases, with 13 bases between. Germline lookup yields CDR1 SGHAT and CDR2 FQNNGV. The CDR3 is made up of 13 amino acids. CDR3 amino acids: CARLIGWYNEQFF. CDR3 nucleotide sequence: TGTGCCAGACTCATCGGGTGGTACAATGAGCAGTTCTTC.

The rearrangement uses TRBV28 and TRBJ2-3, with unresolved D. The germline V and J ends were trimmed by 7 bases and 5 bases, with 10 bases remaining between them. This CDR3 is 12 amino acids long. Germline CDR1 reads MDHEN; CDR2 reads SYDVKM. The CDR3 spells CASTPPGDTQYF. CDR3 nucleotides: TGTGCCAGCACACCTCCGGGAGATACGCAGTATTTT.

This clone is termed medium-sized. The V and J genes are TRBV5-1 and TRBJ2-7; D unclear. The length of the CDR3 is 12 residues. Germline CDR1 reads SGHRS; CDR2 reads YFSETQ. Trimming took 2 bases from V and 5 from J, leaving 8 bases between them. For the CDR3, the DNA is TGCGCCAGCAGCTTTATAACTAACGAGCAGTACTTC. Residues: CASSFITNEQYF.

The J gene is TRBJ2-3, the V gene TRBV14; a possible D gene is TRBD2 (6 bases). In germline, CDR1 is SGHDN, CDR2 FVKESK. CDR3 length: 16 residues. V was shortened by 1 base and J by 5 bases, with 16 bases between the two germline ends. This CDR3 reads CASSQGGAGRGDTQYF. The DNA of the CDR3 is TGTGCCAGCAGCCAAGGTGGGGCGGGGCGAGGAGATACGCAGTATTTT.

V gene TRBV5-5 combines with J gene TRBJ2-7; TRBD2 is a possible D gene (5 bases). Germline V CDR1 and CDR2: SGHKS, YYEKEE (reference sequence). The CDR3 contains 15 residues. Deletions cut 3 bases from V and 5 bases from J, with 18 bases between. The CDR3 loop reads CASSSLPTSYNEQYF. The CDR3 DNA reads as TGTGCCAGCAGCTCCCTTCCTACTAGTTATAACGAGCAGTACTTC. The whole variable domain, remainder taken from reference TRBV5-5 and TRBJ2-7, is DAGVTQSPTHLIKTRGQQVTLRCSPISGHKSVSWYQQVLGQGPQFIFQYYEKEERGRGNFPDRFSARQFPNYSSELNVNALLLGDSALYLCASSSLPTSYNEQYFGPGTRLTVT.

V gene TRBV5-1 combines with J gene TRBJ2-7; D perhaps matches TRBD2 (6 bases). Trimming took 0 bases from V and 0 from J, leaving 13 bases between them. Germline lookup yields CDR1 SGHRS and CDR2 YFSETQ. The CDR3 runs 16 residues. CDR3 sequence reads: CASSLVGRLYSYEQYF. The CDR3 coding sequence is TGCGCCAGCAGCTTGGTAGGGAGGCTGTACTCCTACGAGCAGTACTTC.

The gene calls are TRBV5-8 and TRBJ1-6; TRBD1 is a possible D gene (5 bases). The CDR3 consists of 16 residues. Trimming pared 2 bases from V and 3 bases from J, leaving 12 bases between. Germline V gives CDR1 SGHTS, CDR2 YDEGEE. CDR3 region: CASSLDSYRYNSPLHF. The CDR3 bases are TGTGCCAGCAGCTTAGACAGTTACCGCTATAATTCACCCCTCCACTTT.

This chain connects TRBV19 to TRBJ1-4; D gene unclear. The CDR3 consists of 16 residues. Trimming left V 6 bases short and J 0 bases short, with 14 bases between. Germline CDR1 is LNHDA and CDR2 is SQIVND (reference sequence). CDR3 in amino acids: CASRNTASTTNEKLFF. The CDR3, as DNA: TGTGCCAGTAGGAACACAGCTTCGACAACTAATGAAAAACTGTTTTTT.

The chain is built from TRBV19 and TRBJ1-6, with TRBD1 identical over 10 bases. Germline V gene lookup returns CDR1 LNHDA and CDR2 SQIVND (reference sequence). The CDR3 contains 15 residues. Trimming took 6 bases from V and 7 from J; bases not matched to a gene: 6. The CDR3 region has the DNA TGTGCCAGTAGGACGGACAGGGGGGGGAATTCACCCCTCCACTTT. Residues: CASRTDRGGNSPLHF.

This clone was picked up one time. The chain has TRBV19 and TRBJ2-7; weak D call: TRBD2 (6 bases). Trimming left V 4 bases short and J 0 bases short, with 10 bases between. Per germline, CDR1 LNHDA and CDR2 SQIVND (reference sequence). The CDR3 consists of 14 residues. Here the CDR3 reads CASSSSGSSYEQYF. CDR3 DNA sequence: TGTGCCAGTAGTAGTAGCGGAAGCTCCTACGAGCAGTACTTC.

The chain has TRBV19 and TRBJ1-6, with a tentative D call TRBD1 (5 bases). The CDR3 sequence is 17 residues long. The germline V gene has CDR1 LNHDA and CDR2 SQIVND (reference sequence). V was clipped by 1 base and J by 0 bases, with 10 bases between them. CDR3 DNA: TGTGCCAGTAGTATAGTTGGGGCAAGCTCCTATAATTCACCCCTCCACTTT. It is translated as CASSIVGASSYNSPLHF.

This clone was seen only a few times. The chain joins TRBV12-3 or TRBV12-4 to TRBJ2-7; D is undetermined. The length of the CDR3 is 12 residues. The germline V and J ends were trimmed by 5 bases and 2 bases, with 7 bases remaining between them. The CDR3: CASSPKPYEQYF. The CDR3, as DNA: TGTGCCAGCAGTCCGAAGCCCTACGAGCAGTACTTC.

The gene calls are TRBV10-3 and TRBJ1-2, with D possibly being TRBD1 (5 bases). Trimming took 1 base from V and 2 from J, leaving 14 bases between them. Germline assignment: CDR1 ENHRY and CDR2 SYGVKD. The CDR3 is 16 amino acids. This CDR3 is CAISEYGAGLNYGYTF. The CDR3 DNA reads TGTGCCATCAGTGAGTATGGCGCAGGGTTAAACTATGGCTACACCTTC.

The chain has TRBV6-2 or TRBV6-3 and TRBJ1-1; D ambiguous. CDR1 and CDR2 from the germline V gene are MNHEY and SVGEGT. The CDR3 has 15 amino acids. V dropped 0 bases and J dropped 1 base, with 9 bases sitting between them. CDR3 in DNA: TGTGCCAGCAGTTACTCGAGGGTGGGGAACACTGAAGCTTTCTTT. It translates to CASSYSRVGNTEAFF.

The V and J genes are TRBV10-3 and TRBJ1-5; 7 bases are a match to TRBD1. Looked up from germline, CDR1 is ENHRY and CDR2 is SYGVKD. J gave up 6 bases and V 6 bases, and 8 bases lay outside the gene matches. CDR3 length equals 14 residues. DNA for the CDR3: TGTGCCATCAGCCCGACAGGGTCGAGTCAGCCCCAGCATTTT. Protein: CAISPTGSSQPQHF.

The J gene is TRBJ2-1, the V gene TRBV5-1; perhaps TRBD2 as D (7 bases). Looked up from germline, CDR1 is SGHRS and CDR2 is YFSETQ. V was clipped by 0 bases and J by 8 bases, with 15 bases between them. The CDR3 loop spans 15 amino acids. The CDR3 DNA reads TGCGCCAGCAGCTTGGGCGTATCGGGGGGCCATGAGCAGTTCTTC. Encoded protein: CASSLGVSGGHEQFF.

The J gene is TRBJ1-5, the V gene TRBV19; TRBD1 is a possible D gene (5 bases). Trimming took 5 bases from V and 6 from J, leaving 14 bases between them. CDR3 size: 14 residues. Per the germline V gene, CDR1 is LNHDA and CDR2 is SQIVND (reference sequence). This chain's CDR3 is CASSWAEGVQPQHF. The CDR3 bases are TGTGCCAGTAGTTGGGCAGAAGGGGTTCAGCCCCAGCATTTT.

The rearrangement joins TRBV10-3 to TRBJ2-3, with D perhaps TRBD1 (6 bases). Looked up from germline, CDR1 is ENHRY and CDR2 is SYGVKD. The CDR3 has 15 residues. V lost 6 bases, J lost 4 bases, and 17 bases lay in between. The CDR3 loop reads CAIRDTYRAPDTQYF. CDR3 DNA sequence: TGTGCCATCAGGGACACCTACAGGGCGCCAGATACGCAGTATTTT.

This chain connects TRBV13 to TRBJ2-1, with unresolved D. The CDR3 is 16 amino acids. V was trimmed by 5 bases and J by 6 bases, leaving 20 bases between them. Germline V gene sequence: CDR1 PRHDT, CDR2 FYEKMQ (reference sequence). DNA for the CDR3: TGTGCCAGCAGCCCAACCCCCCGGAGTAGCACCAATGAGCAGTTCTTC. Its protein product is CASSPTPRSSTNEQFF.

The rearrangement joins TRBV3-1 (or the pseudogene TRBV3-2) to TRBJ2-3; 11 bases are a match to TRBD2. Per the germline V gene, CDR1 is LGHDT and CDR2 is YNNKEL (reference sequence). The J segment lost 5 bases and the V segment lost 4 bases, leaving 8 bases of the junction unmatched. The CDR3 runs to 16 residues. CDR3 in DNA: TGTGCCAGCAGCCCATTAGCGGGGGGGCCTAGAGATACGCAGTATTTT. Translated, it gives CASSPLAGGPRDTQYF.

The chain has TRBV2 and TRBJ2-3; 9 nucleotides match TRBD1. Germline V CDR1 and CDR2: SNHLY, FYNNEI. The CDR3 is 14 amino acids. J lost 1 base, V lost 5 bases, and 1 base had no gene match. The DNA of the CDR3 is TGTGCCAGCAGTCGACAGGGGGGCACAGATACGCAGTATTTT. It encodes CASSRQGGTDTQYF.